Below are 2 T cell receptor beta chains sequenced from a single sample in a study of blood T cell repertoires in COVID-19. Data came from immunoSEQ multiplex PCR; TCRdb stores just in-frame clones and leaves some out. Of some 86,000 clones listed, roughly 84% are singletons. The sample taken for sequencing was peripheral blood. The receptor set was obtained from a woman between 65 and 79 years old with acute or convalescent COVID-19.

V and J are TRBV3-1 (or the pseudogene TRBV3-2) and TRBJ2-3, with TRBD2 identical over 8 bases. V shed 3 bases, J shed 2 bases, and the junction held 10 bases outside the gene matches. This CDR3 region has 17 residues. Germline V gene lookup returns CDR1 LGHDT and CDR2 YNNKEL (reference sequence). The CDR3: CASSHHPGLGATDTQYF. The DNA of the CDR3 is TGTGCCAGCAGCCATCACCCGGGACTAGGTGCCACAGATACGCAGTATTTT.

The rearrangement joins TRBV7-8 to TRBJ2-5; maybe TRBD1 (6 bases). The ends were cut back, 2 bases at V and 1 base at J, with 23 bases in the middle. Germline V gene lookup returns CDR1 SGHVS and CDR2 FQNEAQ. The CDR3 runs to 19 residues. As DNA, the CDR3 is TGTGCCAGCAGCTTAATGGTGAAGTCGGCAGGGGTTGGCCAAGAGACCCAGTACTTC. It translates to CASSLMVKSAGVGQETQYF.